This passage covers 30 T cell receptor beta chains from one sample sequenced in a study of blood T cell repertoires in COVID-19. Here immunoSEQ multiplex PCR was the method, and the copy in TCRdb shows in-frame clones only, minus some. Counted here are about 74,000 clones, more than 75% occurring once; the ten biggest clones make up 1.3% to 1.5%. Specimen: peripheral blood. Every receptor here comes from a man aged 45-65 years with acute or convalescent COVID-19.

V is TRBV5-4 and J is TRBJ1-1, with D possibly TRBD1 on 5 matching bases. Germline V gene sequence: CDR1 SGHNT, CDR2 YYREEE (reference sequence). The CDR3 runs 12 residues. V shed 0 bases and J shed 8 bases, with 8 bases lying between them. The CDR3 region is CASSLVDREAFF. The CDR3 coding sequence is TGTGCCAGCAGCTTGGTAGACAGAGAAGCTTTCTTT.

The chain carries TRBV5-4 and TRBJ2-1; D is perhaps TRBD1 (6 bases). The CDR3 covers 14 residues. Germline CDR1 SGHNT, CDR2 YYREEE (reference sequence). Trimming stripped 4 bases from V and 5 bases from J, with 13 bases between. Here the CDR3 DNA reads TGTGCCAGCAGCCCCACCTCAGGGGACAATGAGCAGTTCTTC. Residues: CASSPTSGDNEQFF.

The chain couples TRBV27 to TRBJ1-5, with 8 bases identical to TRBD1. There are 14 residues in the CDR3. V dropped 7 bases and J dropped 10; count of bases not matched to a gene: 12. CDR1 is MNHEY and CDR2 is SMNVEV in the germline V gene (reference sequence). The CDR3 sequence is CASTAQGGRQPQHF. DNA of the CDR3: TGTGCCAGCACCGCACAGGGGGGCCGGCAACCCCAGCATTTT.

DNA for the CDR3: TGTGCCAGCAGCCAAAGCGGAGACAGGGGGCTTGGAGAGACCCAGTACTTC. Translation: CASSQSGDRGLGETQYF. The chain carries TRBV14 and TRBJ2-5, with 10 bases matching TRBD1. Germline-derived CDR1 and CDR2 are SGHDN and FVKESK. V trimming: 2 bases; J trimming: 4 bases; junction bases outside the gene matches: 10. There are 17 residues in the CDR3.

The chain carries TRBV5-1 and TRBJ2-7; possible D gene TRBD1, 5 bases. This CDR3 region has 13 residues. Germline V gives CDR1 SGHRS, CDR2 YFSETQ. The germline V and J ends were trimmed by 4 bases and 3 bases, with 11 bases remaining between them. CDR3 in amino acids: CASSPDTNYEQYF. Written as DNA, the CDR3 is TGCGCCAGCAGCCCGGACACCAACTACGAGCAGTACTTC. The full variable domain, its missing parts supplied by reference TRBV5-1 and TRBJ2-7, is KAGVTQTPRYLIKTRGQQVTLSCSPISGHRSVSWYQQTPGQGLQFLFEYFSETQRNKGNFPGRFSGRQFSNSRSEMNVSTLELGDSALYLCASSPDTNYEQYFGPGTRLTVT.

V gene TRBV6-5 combines with J gene TRBJ2-1, with 8 positions matching TRBD2. Germline CDR1 is MNHEY and CDR2 is SVGAGI. V lost 6 bases, J lost 6 bases, and 7 bases stayed unmatched. There are 14 residues in the CDR3. The CDR3 sequence: CASRKAGAPNEQFF. DNA of the CDR3: TGTGCCAGCAGAAAAGCGGGAGCTCCCAATGAGCAGTTCTTC.

For the CDR3, the DNA is TGTGCCACCAGCAGAAACAGGGGGACGGGTGGGGAGACCCAGTACTTC. The encoded protein is CATSRNRGTGGETQYF. V gene TRBV15 combines with J gene TRBJ2-5; TRBD1 aligns across 8 bases. Germline CDR1 LNHNV, CDR2 YYDKDF (reference sequence). V shed 2 bases and J 5 bases; nucleotides not matched to a gene: 10. This CDR3 has 16 residues. Full variable domain (rest looked up from reference TRBV15 and TRBJ2-5): DAMVIQNPRYQVTQFGKPVTLSCSQTLNHNVMYWYQQKSSQAPKLLFHYYDKDFNNEADTPDNFQSRRPNTSFCFLDIRSPGLGDTAMYLCATSRNRGTGGETQYFGPGTRLLVL.

The rearrangement joins TRBV3-1 (or the pseudogene TRBV3-2) to TRBJ2-5; 12 positions match TRBD2. CDR1 LGHDT and CDR2 YNNKEL come from the germline V gene (reference sequence). V trimming: 3 bases; J trimming: 4 bases; junction bases outside the gene matches: 3. This CDR3 has 15 residues. For the CDR3, the DNA is TGTGCCAGCAGCCAGCTAGCGGGAGGGGTAGAGACCCAGTACTTC. This codes for CASSQLAGGVETQYF.

The chain combines TRBV28 with TRBJ2-3, with D perhaps matching TRBD2 (5 bases). Germline loops: CDR1 MDHEN, CDR2 SYDVKM. Deletions cut 6 bases from V and 6 bases from J, with 16 bases between. The CDR3 is 14 amino acids. This CDR3 is CASRAVALSDTQYF. The CDR3 DNA is TGTGCCAGCAGGGCCGTAGCGTTAAGTGATACGCAGTATTTT.

V gene TRBV4-2 combines with J gene TRBJ2-5; TRBD2 is a possible D gene (5 bases). The CDR3 spans 15 residues. Germline lookup yields CDR1 LGHNA and CDR2 YNFKEQ. With 4 bases removed from V and 5 bases from J, the gap between germline ends came to 17 bases. The CDR3 sequence is CASSRVSGTVETQYF. The DNA of the CDR3 is TGTGCCAGCAGCCGAGTCTCGGGAACAGTGGAGACCCAGTACTTC.

The V call is TRBV19, the J call TRBJ1-5, with D hard to call. The CDR3 has 15 residues. V gave up 3 bases and J gave up 0 bases, with 9 bases separating them. CDR1 is LNHDA and CDR2 is SQIVND in the germline V gene (reference sequence). The DNA of the CDR3 is TGTGCCAGTAGTATTACAGTTAGTAGCAATCAGCCCCAGCATTTT. Protein product: CASSITVSSNQPQHF.

The rearrangement joins TRBV5-1 to TRBJ1-2, with D possibly TRBD1 on 6 matching bases. Between the trimmed V and J ends, which lost 4 bases and 0 bases, there was a span of 16 bases. Germline CDR1 is SGHRS and CDR2 is YFSETQ. The CDR3 runs 16 residues. The CDR3: CASSPLGGLPNYGYTF. The CDR3 nucleotides are TGCGCCAGCAGCCCTCTGGGGGGGCTTCCTAACTATGGCTACACCTTC.

The chain uses TRBV19 and TRBJ2-1, with D possibly matching TRBD1 (5 bases). The CDR3 length is 13 residues. CDR1 and CDR2 (germline): LNHDA, SQIVND (reference sequence). V was cut by 2 bases and J by 6 bases, with 8 bases left in between. Here the CDR3 DNA reads TGTGCCAGTAGTATAAGGGGCCCCAATGAGCAGTTCTTC. As protein: CASSIRGPNEQFF.

The chain joins TRBV3-1 (or the pseudogene TRBV3-2) to TRBJ1-2, with D unclear. V gave up 0 bases and J gave up 3 bases, with 11 bases separating them. The CDR3 totals 15 residues. CDR1 LGHDT and CDR2 YNNKEL come from the germline V gene (reference sequence). CDR3 protein: CASSQDMAAYYGYTF. The CDR3 DNA sequence: TGTGCCAGCAGCCAAGATATGGCGGCCTACTATGGCTACACCTTC.

V gene TRBV3-1 (or the pseudogene TRBV3-2) combines with J gene TRBJ2-1, with 7 bases fitting TRBD2. This CDR3 spans 15 amino acids. Per the germline V gene, CDR1 is LGHDT and CDR2 is YNNKEL (reference sequence). V gave up 4 bases and J gave up 2 bases; unmatched junction bases: 5. The CDR3 sequence is CASSLGAGTYNEQFF. The CDR3 nucleotides read TGTGCCAGCAGCCTAGGAGCGGGAACCTACAATGAGCAGTTCTTC.

The V call is TRBV7-6, the J call TRBJ2-5; the match to TRBD2 covers 7 bases. Germline trimming cut 3 bases from V and 5 bases from J; bases unmatched to any gene: 3. This CDR3 has 13 residues. Germline CDR1 SGHVS, CDR2 FNYEAQ. CDR3 loop: CASSFTSAETQYF. In DNA form, the CDR3 reads TGTGCCAGCAGCTTCACTAGCGCGGAGACCCAGTACTTC.

This chain uses TRBV11-2 with TRBJ2-7; 7 nucleotides line up with TRBD2. CDR3 length equals 15 residues. With V trimmed by 0 bases and J by 0 bases, 2 bases remained unmatched. CDR1 and CDR2 from the germline V gene are SGHAT and FQNNGV. The CDR3, as DNA: TGTGCCAGCAGCTTAGAAGGGAGGGGCTCCTACGAGCAGTACTTC. Protein: CASSLEGRGSYEQYF.

The rearrangement joins TRBV27 to TRBJ2-5, with 11 bases matching TRBD2. CDR1 and CDR2 from the germline V gene are MNHEY and SMNVEV (reference sequence). Trimming at V came to 6 bases and at J to 5 bases, leaving 14 bases not matched to a gene. The length of the CDR3 is 17 residues. CDR3 in amino acids: CASSHKPSGRWWETQYF. CDR3 in DNA: TGTGCCAGCAGCCACAAGCCTAGCGGGAGGTGGTGGGAGACCCAGTACTTC.

The chain combines TRBV6-5 with TRBJ2-1; TRBD2 matches at 7 bases. Trimming cost V 6 bases and J 5 bases; bases outside gene matches: 4. This CDR3 comprises 13 residues. CDR1 and CDR2 from the germline V gene are MNHEY and SVGAGI. In nucleotides, the CDR3 is TGTGCCAGCAGGAAAGCGGGGCACAATGAGCAGTTCTTC. Its protein product is CASRKAGHNEQFF.

The rearrangement joins TRBV23-1 to TRBJ2-5, with D perhaps TRBD2 (6 bases). TRBV23-1 is given ORF status, its function remaining uncertain. The CDR3 is 14 residues long. Trimming removed 0 bases from V and 5 bases from J, with 10 bases in between. The CDR3 loop is CASSQSSGVETQYF. CDR3 nucleotide sequence: TGCGCCAGCAGTCAATCTTCGGGAGTGGAGACCCAGTACTTC.

This chain connects TRBV7-2 to TRBJ1-6, with a tentative D call TRBD1 (6 bases). The CDR3 spans 15 residues. V was trimmed by 3 bases and J by 7 bases, leaving 13 bases between them. The germline CDR1 and CDR2 sequences are SGHTA and FQGNSA. Here the CDR3 reads CASSFQGMGNSPLHF. The CDR3 region has the DNA TGTGCCAGCAGCTTCCAGGGGATGGGGAATTCACCCCTCCACTTT. The full variable domain, in which reference TRBV7-2 and TRBJ1-6 provide the parts outside the CDR3, is GAGVSQSPSNKVTEKGKDVELRCDPISGHTALYWYRQSLGQGLEFLIYFQGNSAPDKSGLPSDRFSAERTGGSVSTLTIQRTQQEDSAVYLCASSFQGMGNSPLHFGNGTRLTVT.

The V call is TRBV30, the J call TRBJ1-4, with TRBD1 matching 9 bases. Trimming removed 3 bases from V and 6 bases from J; junction bases left unmatched: 11. Looked up from germline, CDR1 is GTSNPN and CDR2 is SVGIG (reference sequence). The CDR3 extends over 16 amino acids. The CDR3 region is CAWSPGTGPAYEKLFF. CDR3 in DNA: TGTGCCTGGAGCCCCGGGACAGGGCCCGCTTATGAAAAACTGTTTTTT.

This chain connects TRBV28 to TRBJ2-3; D is possibly TRBD2 (7 bases). V was shortened by 7 bases and J by 8 bases, with 22 bases between the two germline ends. The CDR3 runs to 15 residues. Germline values: CDR1 MDHEN, CDR2 SYDVKM. CDR3 residues: CASKAGSGGRGTQYF. CDR3 bases: TGTGCCAGCAAAGCGGGTTCGGGGGGCCGGGGTACGCAGTATTTT.

V usage is TRBV29-1 and J usage is TRBJ1-1; TRBD1 agrees at 9 bases. V shed 6 bases and J 4 bases; nucleotides not matched to a gene: 6. CDR3 length equals 13 residues. From germline, CDR1 is SQVTM and CDR2 ANQGSEA. CDR3 region: CSVGTGYTTEAFF. The DNA for the CDR3 is TGCAGCGTAGGGACAGGGTATACCACTGAAGCTTTCTTT.

The gene calls are TRBV7-9 and TRBJ1-1; 9 positions match TRBD1. The V gene's germline CDR1 is SEHNR and CDR2 FQNEAQ (reference sequence). CDR3 length: 13 amino acids. Trimming cost V 5 bases and J 5 bases; bases outside gene matches: 3. CDR3 nucleotides: TGTGCCAGCAGCAAACAGGGGGCGACTGAAGCTTTCTTT. It yields the protein CASSKQGATEAFF.

The chain employs TRBV6-6 and TRBJ2-3, with 14 bases matching TRBD2. There are 17 residues in the CDR3. CDR1 is MNHNY and CDR2 is SVGAGI in the germline V gene (reference sequence). With 5 bases clipped from V and 1 base from J, the junction kept 5 bases outside the gene matches. The DNA for the CDR3 is TGTGCCAGCAGTCCGACTAGCGGGAGGGGGGGCACAGATACGCAGTATTTT. It is translated as CASSPTSGRGGTDTQYF.

The rearrangement joins TRBV10-3 to TRBJ2-2; 13 bases line up with TRBD2. J was trimmed by 5 bases and V by 8 bases; bases with no gene match: 2. CDR1 and CDR2 from the germline V gene are ENHRY and SYGVKD. This CDR3 contains 14 residues. The CDR3 region is CAIGTSGKTGELFF. In DNA, the CDR3 is TGTGCCATCGGGACTAGCGGGAAGACCGGGGAGCTGTTTTTT.

V usage is TRBV11-2 and J usage is TRBJ2-3; 9 bases are shared with TRBD2. CDR1 is SGHAT, CDR2 FQNNGV, per germline. The CDR3 is made up of 17 amino acids. J gave up 6 bases and V 1 base, and 11 bases lay outside the gene matches. The chain's CDR3 is CASSLGAASGNRDTQYF. The CDR3 DNA reads TGTGCCAGCAGCTTAGGGGCGGCTAGCGGGAACCGGGATACGCAGTATTTT.

This clone has a handful of counts. The gene calls are TRBV4-2 and TRBJ1-6; TRBD1 matches 10 bases. V was clipped by 4 bases and J by 8 bases; unmatched bases: 8. Germline CDR1 is LGHNA and CDR2 is YNFKEQ. There are 16 residues in the CDR3. As DNA, the CDR3 is TGTGCCAGCAGCCCTACCGGGACAGGGGAGGATTCACCCCTCCACTTT. This sequence encodes CASSPTGTGEDSPLHF.

The sample holds one count of this clone. This chain uses TRBV6-1 with TRBJ2-1; maybe TRBD2 (7 bases). V lost 0 bases and J lost 3, with 15 bases in between. Germline lookup yields CDR1 MNHNS and CDR2 SASEGT. CDR3 length: 17 amino acids. The CDR3 here is CASSEAGGDRLYNEQFF. CDR3 coding DNA: TGTGCCAGCAGTGAAGCAGGGGGGGACCGTCTCTACAATGAGCAGTTCTTC.